Detailed here is one T cell receptor (beta chain). These data come from a study of blood T cell repertoires in COVID-19. Study summary: Specimens from acute and convalescent COVID-19 originated in the United States, Italy and Spain. Sources were T cells, B-cell-depleted T cells, or PBMCs; the material itself was cDNA or gDNA.

Profiled with immunoSEQ multiplex PCR; TCRdb holds only in-frame clones, not every one. The data contain about 100,000 clones, roughly 92% of them singletons. V lost 8 bases and J 5 bases, leaving 23 bases between the germline ends. CDR3 length: 16 residues. Germline V gene lookup returns CDR1 LGHDT and CDR2 YNNKEL (reference sequence). V is TRBV3-1 (or the pseudogene TRBV3-2) and J is TRBJ2-3, with D possibly being TRBD1 (6 bases). The source of this sequence is a woman aged 45 to 65 with COVID-19, enrolled during active disease. The sequencing input was peripheral blood. The CDR3 is CASRTSGRRGRDTQYF. DNA of the CDR3: TGTGCCAGCCGCACCTCTGGGAGAAGGGGGAGAGATACGCAGTATTTT.